Each of the 5 T cell receptor beta chains below was sequenced from the same sample in a study of blood T cell repertoires in COVID-19 (dated by TCRdb to 2019 to 2021). The method behind the library was the immunoSEQ multiplex PCR assay. In its TCRdb copy, this immuneACCESS table keeps in-frame sequences only and misses some clones. Where compared with another copy, unresolved V genes explain less than half of these, and the others have no known cause. The sample table shows 180,000 or so clones, and around 85% are seen once. Of the sample, 2.5% to 3.5% falls within the top ten clones. Sample: peripheral blood. These receptor sequences come from a man between 60 and 70 years old with acute or convalescent COVID-19.

J is TRBJ2-7 and V is TRBV6-1, with 8 bases identical to TRBD1. Germline CDR1 MNHNS, CDR2 SASEGT. J gave up 1 base and V 1 base, and 3 bases lay outside the gene matches. This CDR3 comprises 15 residues. The chain's CDR3 is CASSEGGTGSYEQYF. The CDR3 DNA is TGTGCCAGCAGTGAAGGTGGGACAGGATCCTACGAGCAGTACTTC.

The chain links TRBV2 to TRBJ2-3; possibly TRBD1 for D (6 bases). Looked up from germline, CDR1 is SNHLY and CDR2 is FYNNEI. CDR3 size: 14 residues. V was trimmed by 11 bases and J by 3 bases, leaving 18 bases between them. This CDR3 reads CASRQERFTDTQYF. The CDR3 DNA sequence: TGTGCCTCCCGACAGGAACGGTTTACAGATACGCAGTATTTT. Using reference TRBV2 and TRBJ2-3 for the parts outside the CDR3, the full variable domain is EPEVTQTPSHQVTQMGQEVILRCVPISNHLYFYWYRQILGQKVEFLVSFYNNEISEKSEIFDDQFSVERPDGSNFTLKIRSTKLEDSAMYFCASRQERFTDTQYFGPGTRLTVL.

The chain links TRBV14 to TRBJ2-7; no clear D. V shed 0 bases and J shed 1 base, with 10 bases lying between them. Germline CDR1 reads SGHDN; CDR2 reads FVKESK. This CDR3 region has 15 residues. DNA for the CDR3: TGTGCCAGCAGCCAAGACTCTAGACGGTCCTACGAGCAGTACTTC. Protein: CASSQDSRRSYEQYF.

This sequence joins TRBV6-2 or TRBV6-3 and TRBJ2-1, with TRBD2 matching 11 bases. The germline gives CDR1 MNHEY, CDR2 SVGEGT. There are 19 residues in the CDR3. V trimming: 4 bases; J trimming: 1 base; junction bases outside the gene matches: 12. Here the CDR3 DNA reads TGTGCCAGCAGTTCTGTGGGACTAGCGGTTTTTTCATCCTACAATGAGCAGTTCTTC. The encoded protein is CASSSVGLAVFSSYNEQFF.

The rearrangement joins TRBV4-3 to TRBJ1-1; 11 bases agree with TRBD1. CDR3 size: 16 residues. CDR1 LGHNA and CDR2 YSLEER come from the germline V gene. V gave up 1 base and J gave up 4 bases; unmatched junction bases: 5. The CDR3 region is CASSQGLDRGLTEAFF. The CDR3, as DNA: TGCGCCAGCAGCCAAGGACTGGACAGGGGGCTCACTGAAGCTTTCTTT.